The clone carrying this T cell receptor (beta chain) appeared many times. Regions amplified from RNA transcripts were the TCR beta CDR3 regions. An initial round of RT-PCR targeting the TCR CDR3 relied on the HTBI primer set. TCRdb used MiXCR to reprocess the multiplex PCR reads, holding one entry per CDR3 protein. The sample shows some 200,000 distinct CDR3 sequences, 17% of them seen only once. These data originate in a study of T cells in Graves' hyperthyroidism and ophthalmopathy. The CDR3 runs 13 residues. Germline values: CDR1 GTSNPN, CDR2 SVGIG (reference sequence). V shed 8 bases and J 9 bases; nucleotides not matched to a gene: 11.

The clonotype was recovered from a man aged 50-59 years with Graves' hyperthyroidism. Material: blood. This chain connects TRBV30 to TRBJ2-1, with 9 positions matching TRBD1. The CDR3 here is CAVPGTGRTEQFF. In DNA, the CDR3 is TGTGCCGTACCCGGGACAGGGAGAACTGAGCAGTTCTTC.